This T cell receptor beta chain emerged from a study of CD8+ T cells in alopecia areata. Study-wide context: Patients received oral tofacitinib, 5 to 10 mg twice daily, for moderate-to-severe alopecia areata.

Study-level results: Sharing of TCRs across patients appeared less clear than in mice, possibly for HLA-related reasons. The study found higher clonality in lesional than normal scalp, especially in alopecia totalis/universalis.

TCR sequencing used cDNA made by reverse transcription of extracted RNA. The data were produced by immunoSEQ multiplex PCR, yet TCRdb's version contains in-frame clones alone and is incomplete. The sample includes about 70,000 clones, approximately 46% of them seen just once. Germline V gene lookup returns CDR1 GTSNPN and CDR2 SVGIG (reference sequence). V lost 2 bases, J lost 6 bases, and 10 bases lay in between. This CDR3 has 13 residues. Concerning this clone: What it recognizes is unknown.

Peripheral blood and lesional scalp punch biopsies were taken from alopecia areata patients. The chain uses TRBV30 and TRBJ2-2; D is unclear. The source is a human donor with alopecia areata. The sample was CD8+ T cells sorted from blood, taken at week 0. CDR3 DNA sequence: TGTGCCTGGAGTTCAATACGTCCCGGGGAGCTGTTTTTT. This gives the protein CAWSSIRPGELFF.